A single sample is the source of the 13 T cell receptor beta chains below, sequenced in a study of Ad26.COV2.S vaccination and SARS-CoV-2 variants. Treatment specified: around 19 received Ad26.COV2.S at low or high dose, single or two shots; roughly five received placebo; per-sample allocation not given. The investigators took samples on day 63 after the first vaccine or placebo injection. The data were produced by immunoSEQ multiplex PCR, yet TCRdb's version contains in-frame clones alone and is incomplete. The sample records 350,000 to 400,000 clones, 70% to 90% being singletons. This sample comprised peripheral blood, obtained in a trial of Ad26.COV2.S vaccine versus placebo. These receptors came from a person aged 18-60 years who received the Ad26.COV2.S COVID-19 vaccine or a placebo.

The V and J genes are TRBV7-9 and TRBJ2-6, with a possible D match to TRBD1 (5 bases). The CDR3 runs to 17 residues. Trimming shortened V by 4 bases and J by 0 bases, and 13 bases separated the two germline ends. CDR1 is SEHNR and CDR2 is FQNEAQ in the germline V gene (reference sequence). The CDR3 nucleotides read TGTGCCAGCAGCTCCGGACACGAAAACTCTGGGGCCAACGTCCTGACTTTC. Encoded protein: CASSSGHENSGANVLTF.

This chain links TRBV19 with TRBJ1-3; unclear D gene. V was trimmed by 7 bases and J by 4 bases, leaving 20 bases between them. The germline V gene has CDR1 LNHDA and CDR2 SQIVND (reference sequence). CDR3 size: 16 residues. CDR3 in DNA: TGTGCCAGTACCCGAGGATCGTTGGGAATAGGAAACACCATATATTTT. Amino acids: CASTRGSLGIGNTIYF.

The chain recombines TRBV4-1 with TRBJ2-1; 8 bases align to TRBD2. Trimming at V came to 1 base and at J to 5 bases, leaving 10 bases not matched to a gene. Germline V gene sequence: CDR1 MGHRA, CDR2 YSYEKL. There are 17 residues in the CDR3. This chain's CDR3 is CASSQVSGGRTHNEQFF. The DNA for the CDR3 is TGCGCCAGCAGCCAAGTTTCTGGCGGGAGGACCCACAATGAGCAGTTCTTC.

V usage is TRBV9 and J usage is TRBJ2-1; TRBD2 matches 11 bases. Unmatched junction bases numbered 9, after V lost 5 bases and J lost 8 bases. This CDR3 has 15 residues. Germline V gene lookup returns CDR1 SGDLS and CDR2 YYNGEE. The CDR3 here is CASSRLAGLRDEQFF. CDR3 in DNA: TGTGCCAGCAGTCGACTAGCGGGATTACGCGATGAGCAGTTCTTC.

The V call is TRBV18, the J call TRBJ1-1; D is ambiguous. With 1 base removed from V and 0 bases from J, the gap between germline ends came to 3 bases. Looked up from germline, CDR1 is KGHSH and CDR2 is LQKENI. This CDR3 is 13 amino acids long. CDR3 sequence reads: CASSPLLNTEAFF. The CDR3 coding sequence is TGTGCCAGCTCACCACTACTGAACACTGAAGCTTTCTTT. Full variable domain (outside the CDR3, taken from reference TRBV18 and TRBJ1-1): NAGVMQNPRHLVRRRGQEARLRCSPMKGHSHVYWYRQLPEEGLKFMVYLQKENIIDESGMPKERFSAEFPKEGPSILRIQQVVRGDSAAYFCASSPLLNTEAFFGQGTRLTVV.

J is TRBJ2-2 and V is TRBV6-4, with TRBD2 matching over 7 bases. Germline CDR1 is MRHNA and CDR2 is SNTAGT. The CDR3 contains 16 residues. V was clipped by 3 bases and J by 6 bases; unmatched bases: 10. The DNA of the CDR3 is TGTGCCAGCAGTGAAGTAGCGGGTGTGGGCCCCGGGGAGCTGTTTTTT. Amino acid sequence: CASSEVAGVGPGELFF.

The gene calls are TRBV27 and TRBJ1-3; D unresolved. The germline V gene encodes CDR1 MNHEY and CDR2 SMNVEV (reference sequence). CDR3 length: 16 amino acids. Trimming cost V 6 bases and J 0 bases, with 15 bases left between them. The CDR3 loop reads CASRAATGFSGNTIYF. Written as DNA, the CDR3 is TGTGCCAGCAGGGCTGCTACGGGGTTCTCTGGAAACACCATATATTTT.

V is TRBV4-1 and J is TRBJ2-5, with TRBD2 matching over 7 bases. The CDR3 runs 13 residues. Germline V gene data show CDR1 as MGHRA and CDR2 as YSYEKL. V lost 2 bases to trimming and J lost 6 bases; unmatched junction nucleotides: 3. The CDR3 loop reads CASSQTSAQTQYF. Here the CDR3 DNA reads TGCGCCAGCAGCCAAACTAGCGCCCAGACCCAGTACTTC.

This chain uses TRBV7-9 with TRBJ2-3; 7 nucleotides align to TRBD1. Germline assignment: CDR1 SEHNR and CDR2 FQNEAQ (reference sequence). The ends lost 4 bases at V and 1 base at J; junction bases unmatched: 2. The CDR3 contains 14 residues. This CDR3 is CASSWDSRTDTQYF. CDR3 sequence (DNA): TGTGCCAGCAGCTGGGACAGCCGCACAGATACGCAGTATTTT.

Regarding this clone: The sample has other DNA sequences that encode this CDR3 too. J is TRBJ2-1 and V is TRBV5-6; no reliable D call. CDR1 is SGHDT, CDR2 YYEEEE, per germline. The CDR3 sequence is 15 residues long. The V and J ends lost 1 base and 2 bases respectively, with 10 bases between them. CDR3 region: CASSLQGGPYNEQFF. In DNA, the CDR3 is TGTGCCAGCAGCTTGCAAGGCGGCCCCTACAATGAGCAGTTCTTC.

This sequence joins TRBV9 and TRBJ1-2; no clear D. This CDR3 is 15 amino acids long. Trimming took 4 bases from V and 5 from J, leaving 18 bases between them. Germline CDR1 and CDR2: SGDLS and YYNGEE. CDR3 loop: CASSPHAEQYYGYTF. CDR3 DNA sequence: TGTGCCAGCAGCCCCCATGCTGAGCAGTATTATGGCTACACCTTC. The whole variable domain, filled in from reference TRBV9 and TRBJ1-2, reads DSGVTQTPKHLITATGQRVTLRCSPRSGDLSVYWYQQSLDQGLQFLIQYYNGEERAKGNILERFSAQQFPDLHSELNLSSLELGDSALYFCASSPHAEQYYGYTFGSGTRLTVV.

This clone was counted once. The junction shows a germline mismatch at one end, possibly a read error. The chain combines TRBV30 with TRBJ2-3, with D possibly TRBD2 on 6 matching bases. Germline assignment: CDR1 GTSNPN and CDR2 SVGIG (reference sequence). This CDR3 comprises 12 residues. The CDR3 spells CAWSLLALHPFF. The CDR3, as DNA: TGTGCCTGGAGTCTCCTAGCGCTACACCCTTTTTTT.

This chain connects TRBV6-2 or TRBV6-3 to TRBJ1-2; 10 positions match TRBD1. There are 15 residues in the CDR3. Germline trimming cut 5 bases from V and 7 bases from J; bases unmatched to any gene: 10. The germline gives CDR1 MNHEY, CDR2 SVGEGT. In nucleotides, the CDR3 is TGTGCCAGCAGTCGCTCCGGGACAGGGGAAACTGGCTACACCTTC. This encodes CASSRSGTGETGYTF.